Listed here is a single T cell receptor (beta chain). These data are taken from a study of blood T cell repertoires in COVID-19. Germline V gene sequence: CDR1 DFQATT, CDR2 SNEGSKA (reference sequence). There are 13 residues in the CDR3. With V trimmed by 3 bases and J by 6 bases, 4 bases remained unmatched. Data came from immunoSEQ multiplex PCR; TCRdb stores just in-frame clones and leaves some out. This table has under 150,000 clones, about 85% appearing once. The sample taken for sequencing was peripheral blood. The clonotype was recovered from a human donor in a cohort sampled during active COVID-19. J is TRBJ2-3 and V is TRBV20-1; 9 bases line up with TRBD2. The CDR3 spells CSASGGGDDTQYF. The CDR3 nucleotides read TGCAGTGCTAGTGGCGGGGGGGATGATACGCAGTATTTT.